The rows below give T cell receptor beta chains drawn from one sample of a study of regulatory T cells in long-lasting Graves disease. TCRdb re-analysed the multiplex PCR reads in MiXCR, keeping a single row per CDR3 protein. Here the sample spans roughly 360,000 distinct CDR3 sequences, 10% to 15% being singletons. This sample was also put to use in a study of T cells in Graves' hyperthyroidism and ophthalmopathy.

The specimen comprised peripheral blood mononuclear cells (PBMCs), sampled at new diagnosis, from a patient treated with antithyroid drugs. These receptors came from a woman aged 18-29 years with Graves disease. The CDR3 runs from the conserved cysteine through the conserved F or W. A D gene is named only where the DNA matches it firmly. Clone size appears in some rows only: once, few, many, or a class for an expanded clone.

>.|TRBD1|TRBJ2-1|TRBV7-2
CASKGAGVYNEQLF
TGTGCCAGTAAGGGGGCCGGGGTGTACAATGAGCAGCTCTTC
>many|TRBD1|TRBJ2-1|TRBV11-2
CASSLDPGQGYNEQFF
TGTGCCAGCAGCTTAGATCCGGGACAGGGGTACAATGAGCAGTTCTTC
>many|.|TRBJ1-3|TRBV6-1
CASSEWGGNAGNTIYF
TGTGCCAGCAGTGAATGGGGGGGTAATGCTGGAAACACCATATATTTT
>.|.|TRBJ2-3|TRBV24-1
CATRGPEGPDTQYF
TGTGCCACCAGGGGTCCCGAGGGCCCAGATACGCAGTATTTT
>few|.|TRBJ2-1|TRBV20-1
CSAPKVAHSYNEQFF
TGCAGTGCCCCGAAGGTAGCCCACTCGTACAATGAGCAGTTCTTC
>many|TRBD1|TRBJ1-1|TRBV12-3/TRBV12-4
CASSLGTGISEAFF
TGTGCCAGCAGTTTAGGGACAGGGATCTCTGAAGCTTTCTTT
>many|.|TRBJ1-2|TRBV12-3/TRBV12-4
CASANAPGNYGYTF
TGTGCCAGCGCTAACGCGCCAGGGAACTATGGCTACACCTTC
>.|TRBD2|TRBJ2-1|TRBV20-1
CSARPDGASGSYNEQFF
TGCAGTGCTAGACCCGACGGGGCTAGCGGGAGCTACAATGAGCAGTTCTTC
>few|.|TRBJ2-5|TRBV5-1
CASSLLQGIQETQYF
TGCGCCAGCAGCTTGTTACAAGGGATTCAAGAGACCCAGTACTTC
>.|TRBD1|TRBJ1-2|TRBV3-1
CASSQGTGEGYTF
TGTGCCAGCAGCCAAGGTACAGGGGAAGGCTACACCTTC
>few|TRBD2|TRBJ2-1|TRBV19
CASSIALAGGQEQFF
TGTGCCAGTAGTATCGCGCTAGCGGGAGGTCAAGAGCAGTTCTTC
>many|TRBD2|TRBJ2-1|TRBV3-1
CASSLVAGTYNEQFF
TGTGCCAGCAGCCTCGTAGCGGGAACCTACAATGAGCAGTTCTTC
>many|.|TRBJ1-1|TRBV7-8
CASSLFQVGEAFF
TGTGCCAGCAGCTTATTCCAAGTCGGTGAAGCTTTCTTT
>many|TRBD2|TRBJ2-1|TRBV2
CASSDLGLAAYEQFF
TGTGCCAGCAGTGATTTAGGACTAGCGGCCTATGAGCAGTTCTTC
>many|.|TRBJ1-5|TRBV5-1
CASSLEGYSNQPQHF
TGCGCCAGCAGCTTGGAGGGGTATAGCAATCAGCCCCAGCATTTT
>.|.|TRBJ1-2|TRBV15
CATSSEFPTRRANYGYTF
TGTGCCACCAGCTCAGAGTTCCCAACCCGCCGGGCGAACTATGGCTACACCTTC
>.|TRBD2|TRBJ2-7|TRBV28
CASSSRTSGRALYEQYF
TGTGCCAGCAGTTCACGGACTAGCGGGAGGGCCCTCTACGAGCAGTACTTC
>few|.|TRBJ1-6|TRBV20-1
CSARGFRERSPLHF
TGCAGTGCTAGAGGCTTCAGGGAGCGGTCACCCCTCCACTTT
>many|TRBD1|TRBJ2-2|TRBV6-5
CASSYRDRRTGELFF
TGTGCCAGCAGTTACCGGGACAGGCGCACCGGGGAGCTGTTTTTT
>few|TRBD1|TRBJ1-1|TRBV11-2
CASSPLEGRGHTEAFF
TGTGCCAGCAGCCCCCTGGAAGGGAGGGGGCACACTGAAGCTTTCTTT
>.|.|TRBJ2-1|TRBV4-1
CASSPANTLTRSSYNEQFF
TGCGCCAGCAGCCCGGCGAACACTTTAACCAGAAGCTCCTACAATGAGCAGTTCTTC
>many|.|TRBJ2-7|TRBV27
CASSNLGQFYEQYF
TGTGCCAGCAGTAACTTAGGACAGTTCTACGAGCAGTACTTC
>.|.|TRBJ2-7|TRBV7-2
CASSSWLYEQYF
TGTGCCAGCAGCTCGTGGCTCTACGAGCAGTACTTC
>.|.|TRBJ1-1|TRBV19
CASSIVRSVADTEAFF
TGTGCCAGTAGTATAGTCAGGTCGGTTGCGGACACTGAAGCTTTCTTT
>many|.|TRBJ1-3|TRBV28
CASSRTSSGNTIYF
TGTGCCAGCAGTAGAACGAGCTCTGGAAACACCATATATTTT
>.|.|TRBJ1-2|TRBV11-3
CASSYRRGDNYGYTF
TGTGCCAGCAGCTACCGGAGGGGCGACAACTATGGCTACACCTTC
>many|.|TRBJ2-2|TRBV30
CAWSVRVEPGELFF
TGTGCCTGGAGTGTACGGGTGGAGCCCGGGGAGCTGTTTTTT
>many|.|TRBJ1-1|TRBV6-2/TRBV6-3
CASSYPNKNTEAFF
TGTGCCAGCAGTTACCCCAACAAGAACACTGAAGCTTTCTTT
>many|TRBD1|TRBJ1-5|TRBV12-3/TRBV12-4
CASSLGTAAQHF
TGTGCCAGCAGCTTAGGGACAGCAGCCCAGCATTTT
>many|.|TRBJ2-2|TRBV12-3/TRBV12-4
CASSTQLGVTGELFF
TGTGCCAGCAGCACACAACTGGGCGTCACCGGGGAGCTGTTTTTT
>many|.|TRBJ1-1|TRBV10-3
CAISSTVNTEAFF
TGTGCCATCAGCTCGACAGTTAACACTGAAGCTTTCTTT
>many|TRBD1|TRBJ1-4|TRBV2
CASRVTGGGEKLFF
TGTGCCAGCAGGGTAACAGGGGGAGGTGAAAAACTGTTTTTT
>many|TRBD2|TRBJ2-1|TRBV24-1
CATSDPLAGGDNEQFF
TGTGCCACCAGTGACCCCCTAGCGGGGGGTGACAATGAGCAGTTCTTC
>many|.|TRBJ2-5|TRBV4-1
CASSQDQVQETQYF
TGCGCCAGCAGCCAAGACCAGGTCCAAGAGACCCAGTACTTC
>.|.|TRBJ2-2|TRBV20-1
CSARDVFGEGNTGELFF
TGCAGTGCTAGAGATGTCTTCGGAGAAGGGAACACCGGGGAGCTGTTTTTT
>many|.|TRBJ1-5|TRBV6-1
CASSPTMGYSNQPQHF
TGTGCCAGCAGTCCGACGATGGGGTATAGCAATCAGCCCCAGCATTTT
>.|TRBD1|TRBJ1-4|TRBV19
CASSILTSGTGEKLFF
TGTGCCAGTAGTATACTCACTTCCGGGACAGGTGAAAAACTGTTTTTT
>many|.|TRBJ1-1|TRBV10-3
CAISEGAGVNTEAFF
TGTGCCATCAGTGAGGGGGCCGGGGTGAACACTGAAGCTTTCTTT
>many|.|TRBJ2-7|TRBV28
CASSFGRSYEQYF
TGTGCCAGCAGTTTCGGCAGATCCTACGAGCAGTACTTC
>many|TRBD1|TRBJ1-3|TRBV28
CASTGQDLSGNTIYF
TGTGCCAGCACAGGACAGGACCTCTCTGGAAACACCATATATTTT
>.|TRBD2|TRBJ2-3|TRBV12-3/TRBV12-4
CASSSSGITTDTQYF
TGTGCCAGCAGTTCTAGCGGGATTACGACAGATACGCAGTATTTT
>many|TRBD2|TRBJ2-5|TRBV20-1
CSARLLAGDETQYF
TGCAGTGCTAGATTGCTAGCGGGGGATGAGACCCAGTACTTC
>few|TRBD1|TRBJ2-6|TRBV28
CASSRLRLRTGGDLSGANVLTF
TGTGCCAGCAGTCGTTTAAGGCTCCGGACAGGGGGCGACCTCTCTGGGGCCAACGTCCTGACTTTC
>many|TRBD1|TRBJ1-2|TRBV6-5
CASSYGRGLYYGYTF
TGTGCCAGCAGTTACGGGAGGGGGCTGTACTATGGCTACACCTTC
>many|TRBD1|TRBJ1-1|TRBV28
CASRRGGTVITENTEAFF
TGTGCCAGCAGACGCGGGGGGACAGTAATTACCGAGAACACTGAAGCTTTCTTT
>few|TRBD1|TRBJ2-6|TRBV7-2
CASSLRQGFSGANVLTF
TGTGCCAGCAGCTTAAGACAGGGCTTCTCTGGGGCCAACGTCCTGACTTTC
>few|.|TRBJ1-4|TRBV13
CASTRTGGFGEKLFF
TGTGCCAGCACCCGCACTGGGGGCTTTGGTGAAAAACTGTTTTTT
>few|TRBD1|TRBJ2-1|TRBV11-1
CASSPENRGRDNEQFF
TGTGCCAGCAGCCCAGAGAACAGGGGGCGCGACAATGAGCAGTTCTTC
>.|TRBD2|TRBJ2-3|TRBV20-1
CSARDLRSSGGVTDTQYF
TGCAGTGCTAGGGATCTAAGGTCTAGCGGGGGAGTCACAGATACGCAGTATTTT
>many|TRBD1|TRBJ1-2|TRBV27
CASSSYNRGLGYTF
TGTGCCAGCAGTTCTTATAACAGGGGCTTGGGCTACACCTTC
>many|.|TRBJ1-2|TRBV28
CASIGSGAQSTF
TGTGCCAGCATCGGGTCGGGTGCTCAGTCTACCTTC
>few|TRBD2|TRBJ2-7|TRBV7-9
CASEREGLFSYEQYF
TGTGCCAGTGAGCGGGAGGGCCTTTTCAGCTACGAGCAGTACTTC
>many|.|TRBJ1-6|TRBV30
CAWSRQAHSPLHF
TGTGCCTGGAGTAGACAGGCACATTCACCCCTCCACTTT
>few|.|TRBJ2-7|TRBV20-1
CRVGQGDDYEQYF
TGCAGGGTGGGTCAGGGCGATGACTACGAGCAGTACTTC
>many|.|TRBJ1-2|TRBV19
CASGQPTPLNYGYTF
TGTGCCAGTGGCCAGCCGACCCCTCTGAACTATGGCTACACCTTC
>many|.|TRBJ2-7|TRBV28
CANNPAGDPSYEQYF
TGTGCCAACAACCCAGCAGGGGACCCATCCTACGAGCAGTACTTC
>many|.|TRBJ1-4|TRBV27
CASGLLRRGEKLFF
TGTGCCAGCGGATTATTGAGACGCGGAGAAAAACTGTTTTTT
>few|.|TRBJ2-5|TRBV4-1
CASSPNIGRGQETQYF
TGCGCCAGCAGTCCGAACATTGGACGGGGGCAAGAGACCCAGTACTTC
>.|.|TRBJ2-2|TRBV2
CASRGGTLTTGELFF
TGTGCCAGCAGGGGGGGGACACTCACAACCGGGGAGCTGTTTTTT